This TCR beta chain was recovered during a study of T cell responses to AZD1222 COVID-19 vaccine. CDR3 length: 13 amino acids. Trimming cost V 6 bases and J 5 bases; bases outside gene matches: 5. The V gene's germline CDR1 is LNHDA and CDR2 SQIVND (reference sequence). Profiling relied on immunoSEQ multiplex PCR, and the TCRdb table lists in-frame clones only, not all of them. The sample yields more than 110,000 clones, roughly 92% seen once. This receptor was taken from an adult in good health. The V gene is TRBV19, the J gene TRBJ1-1; 8 nucleotides agree with TRBD1. The material sequenced was peripheral blood, taken on day 0 of AZD1222 vaccination. The CDR3 sequence: CASSARTGTEAFF. The CDR3 DNA sequence: TGTGCCAGTAGCGCAAGGACAGGGACTGAAGCTTTCTTT.